This TCR beta chain was recorded in a study of blood T cell repertoires in COVID-19. Study-level background: Spain, Italy and the United States supplied samples that represented acute and convalescent COVID-19. From T cells, B-cell-depleted T cells, or PBMCs came the material, which was cDNA or gDNA.

As handled by the study authors: Nucleated cell counts were estimated from reference gene primer amplification. Only in-frame clones appear in the TCRdb table, and some are missing; sequencing was by immunoSEQ multiplex PCR. D and trimming come from the DNA, and the V and J calls and clone size come from that table. The sample contains roughly 220,000 clones, 86% of which appear only once. The clonotype was recovered from a man in his thirties or forties who had recovered from COVID-19. Sequenced sample: peripheral blood.

The CDR3 coding sequence is TGTGCCAGCAGCACAGGGAAGGGGGATGAGACCCAGTACTTC. Translated: CASSTGKGDETQYF. The chain uses TRBV7-2 and TRBJ2-5; the D gene is possibly TRBD1 (6 bases). Germline lookup yields CDR1 SGHTA and CDR2 FQGNSA. Trimming removed 5 bases at V and 5 bases at J, with 15 bases between. This CDR3 has 14 amino acids.